These T cell receptor beta chains were read from a single sample in a study of blood T cell repertoires in COVID-19. Profiling relied on immunoSEQ multiplex PCR, and the TCRdb table lists in-frame clones only, not all of them. Here the sample spans 200,000 to 250,000 clones, roughly 84% being singletons. Sample: peripheral blood. Receptors were obtained from a woman between 50 and 59 years old with acute or convalescent COVID-19. CDR3s include the opening cysteine and the closing phenylalanine or tryptophan. A D gene is named only where the DNA matches it firmly. Size tells how often a clone was seen (once, few, many) or the class of an expanded clone, and some rows leave it out.

>.|TRBJ2-5|.|TRBV5-1
CASSLVAQETQYF
TGCGCCAGCAGCTTGGTGGCCCAAGAGACCCAGTACTTC
>.|TRBJ2-7|.|TRBV5-1
CASSRTSGSYEQYF
TGCGCCAGCAGCCGGACCAGCGGGTCCTACGAGCAGTACTTC
>.|TRBJ2-1|TRBD2|TRBV5-1
CASTTTSGSWNEQFF
TGCGCCAGCACCACAACTAGCGGGAGTTGGAATGAGCAGTTCTTC
>.|TRBJ2-2|.|TRBV11-2
CASTLFNTGELFF
TGTGCCAGCACCCTTTTTAACACCGGGGAGCTGTTTTTT
>.|TRBJ2-7|.|TRBV25-1
CASSEYLGVDEQYF
TGTGCCAGCAGTGAATATTTAGGGGTCGACGAGCAGTACTTC
>.|TRBJ2-3|TRBD2|TRBV3-1/TRBV3-2
CASSQDDSLAGQSDTQYF
TGTGCCAGCAGCCAAGATGATAGTCTAGCGGGTCAATCAGATACGCAGTATTTT
>once|TRBJ2-1|TRBD1|TRBV4-2
CASSHDNRGSYNEQFF
TGTGCCAGCAGCCATGATAACAGGGGGTCCTACAATGAGCAGTTCTTC
>.|TRBJ2-1|.|TRBV28
CASSRPSRGEQFF
TGTGCCAGCAGCCGCCCTAGTAGGGGAGAGCAGTTCTTC
>.|TRBJ2-5|TRBD2|TRBV19
CASQSGSRETQYF
TGTGCCAGCCAGAGCGGGAGTCGCGAGACCCAGTACTTC
>.|TRBJ2-3|.|TRBV7-2
CASSFQGGHTDTQYF
TGTGCCAGCAGCTTTCAGGGAGGACACACAGATACGCAGTATTTT
>few|TRBJ1-5|TRBD1|TRBV12-3/TRBV12-4
CASSQGVGQPQHF
TGTGCCAGCAGTCAGGGGGTCGGGCAGCCCCAGCATTTT
>.|TRBJ1-2|TRBD1|TRBV29-1
CSSRGDVGPHGYTF
TGCAGCTCCAGGGGGGACGTAGGCCCTCATGGCTACACCTTC
>.|TRBJ2-5|TRBD1|TRBV18
CASSTREGAGETQYF
TGTGCCAGCTCAACGCGAGAGGGGGCTGGGGAGACCCAGTACTTC
>.|TRBJ2-1|TRBD2|TRBV7-9
CASSFDWTSGRGPYNEQFF
TGTGCCAGCAGCTTTGACTGGACTAGCGGGAGAGGCCCCTACAATGAGCAGTTCTTC
>.|TRBJ1-4|.|TRBV5-1
CASSLGGINEKLFF
TGCGCCAGCAGCTTGGGAGGGATTAATGAAAAACTGTTTTTT